This T cell receptor (beta chain) was recorded in a study of CD8 T cells in ankylosing spondylitis. The CDR3 contains 14 residues. From germline, CDR1 is MNHEY and CDR2 SMNVEV (reference sequence). V was clipped by 6 bases and J by 6 bases; unmatched bases: 7. Each CDR3 protein gets one entry after TCRdb re-called the 5' RACE reads with MiXCR. The data hold about 160,000 distinct CDR3 sequences, with approximately 44% observed a single time. Study outcomes and limitations: Disease-linked clones reportedly showed significant enrichment in matched ankylosing spondylitis synovial fluid. With a CD8+ phenotype, disease-linked clones were relatively rare in peripheral blood. In ankylosing spondylitis blood, a motif of eight highly homologous TCR beta variants appeared characteristic. Existing reports had already noted some motif variants in reactive arthritis synovial fluid and blood.

As to this clonotype: Its cognate antigen is unknown.

Sequencing was performed on synovial fluid, either unsorted or a sorted T cell fraction (not recorded which). The receptor's source is a male donor with ankylosing spondylitis. V is TRBV27 and J is TRBJ2-1; 8 nucleotides match TRBD1. The DNA of the CDR3 is TGTGCCAGCAGGCGCGGACAGGGTGTCAATGAGCAGTTCTTC. Translated, it gives CASRRGQGVNEQFF.